A single sample gave rise to the 27 T cell receptor beta chains below, sequenced in a study of Ad26.COV2.S vaccination and SARS-CoV-2 variants. The treatment is: approximately 18 received Ad26.COV2.S at low or high dose, single or two shots; roughly five received placebo; per-sample allocation not given. Day 63 following the first vaccine or placebo injection was when the samples were taken. Sequenced by immunoSEQ multiplex PCR; TCRdb stores in-frame clones only, minus some. This table has fewer than 600,000 clones, around 89% appearing once. Sequenced here: peripheral blood, sampled in a trial of Ad26.COV2.S vaccine versus placebo. These receptors all come from a person aged 18 to 65 who received the Ad26.COV2.S COVID-19 vaccine or a placebo.

The chain has TRBV6-2 or TRBV6-3 and TRBJ2-7, with TRBD2 matching 14 bases. CDR3 size: 16 residues. In germline, CDR1 is MNHEY, CDR2 SVGEGT. V lost 5 bases, J lost 7 bases, and 10 bases stayed unmatched. The CDR3 loop is CASSDGGLAGVGEQYF. The CDR3 DNA follows: TGTGCCAGCAGTGACGGGGGACTAGCGGGAGTGGGGGAGCAGTACTTC.

The chain has TRBV5-1 and TRBJ1-6; D call uncertain. The V and J ends lost 0 bases and 0 bases respectively, with 10 bases between them. Germline V CDR1 and CDR2: SGHRS, YFSETQ. This CDR3 is built from 17 residues. In DNA, the CDR3 is TGCGCCAGCAGCTTGGGACGGGGAAGCTCCTATAATTCACCCCTCCACTTT. Residues: CASSLGRGSSYNSPLHF.

CDR3 sequence: CASVGSGPRGNEQFF. DNA of the CDR3: TGTGCCAGCGTTGGAAGCGGGCCCAGGGGCAATGAGCAGTTCTTC. V gene TRBV2 combines with J gene TRBJ2-1; tentatively, D is TRBD1 or TRBD2 (6 bases each). The CDR3 is 15 amino acids. Trimming took off 8 bases at V and 6 bases at J, with 20 bases between the two ends. Per germline, CDR1 SNHLY and CDR2 FYNNEI. Full variable domain (remainder filled in from reference TRBV2 and TRBJ2-1): EPEVTQTPSHQVTQMGQEVILRCVPISNHLYFYWYRQILGQKVEFLVSFYNNEISEKSEIFDDQFSVERPDGSNFTLKIRSTKLEDSAMYFCASVGSGPRGNEQFFGPGTRLTVL.

The chain combines TRBV24-1 with TRBJ2-5, with 7 bases aligning to TRBD1. The trim removed 4 bases at V and 5 bases at J, leaving 9 bases unmatched. Germline assignment: CDR1 KGHDR and CDR2 SFDVKD. This CDR3 is built from 15 residues. The CDR3: CATSEPRQGIETQYF. CDR3 nucleotides: TGTGCCACCAGTGAACCTAGACAGGGCATTGAGACCCAGTACTTC.

V and J are TRBV28 and TRBJ1-2; tentative D call: TRBD1 (6 bases). The V end was cut by 8 bases, the J end by 8 bases, with 15 bases between. This CDR3 is built from 12 residues. From germline, CDR1 is MDHEN and CDR2 SYDVKM. Here the CDR3 reads CASGGPNRGYTF. CDR3 nucleotide sequence: TGTGCCAGCGGGGGCCCTAACAGGGGCTACACCTTC.

The chain employs TRBV7-8 and TRBJ2-5; 12 bases agree with TRBD2. With V trimmed by 6 bases and J by 5 bases, 10 bases remained unmatched. Germline V gene lookup returns CDR1 SGHVS and CDR2 FQNEAQ. This CDR3 comprises 16 residues. CDR3 in DNA: TGTGCCAGCAGATCAAGGACTAGCGGGATGGGGGAGACCCAGTACTTC. This codes for CASRSRTSGMGETQYF.

The rearrangement joins TRBV10-1 to TRBJ2-7, with D maybe TRBD1 (6 bases). Trimming stripped 6 bases from V and 9 bases from J, with 6 bases between. Germline-derived CDR1 and CDR2 are WNHNN and SYGVQD (reference sequence). The CDR3 loop spans 9 amino acids. CDR3 sequence: CASRTGQYF. For the CDR3, the DNA is TGCGCCAGCAGGACAGGGCAGTACTTC.

The chain links TRBV25-1 to TRBJ2-5; 7 nucleotides agree with TRBD2. CDR3 length: 14 residues. V trimming: 5 bases; J trimming: 2 bases; junction bases outside the gene matches: 5. In germline, CDR1 is MGHDK, CDR2 SYGVNS. CDR3 loop: CASSRLAAQETQYF. The CDR3 bases are TGTGCCAGCAGTCGACTAGCTGCTCAAGAGACCCAGTACTTC.

The chain recombines TRBV18 with TRBJ2-6; a possible D gene is TRBD2 (5 bases). Looked up from germline, CDR1 is KGHSH and CDR2 is LQKENI. The CDR3 covers 16 residues. The V end lost 3 bases, the J end lost 2 bases, and 11 bases lay between the germline ends. The CDR3 DNA follows: TGTGCCAGCTCACCTATCTCCGGGGCTGGGGCCAACGTCCTGACTTTC. It codes for CASSPISGAGANVLTF.

The gene calls are TRBV19 and TRBJ1-3, with D uncertain. The CDR3 covers 15 residues. V was shortened by 3 bases and J by 0 bases, with 9 bases between the two germline ends. Looked up from germline, CDR1 is LNHDA and CDR2 is SQIVND (reference sequence). CDR3 DNA: TGTGCCAGTAGTATCGGCAGGACCTCTGGAAACACCATATATTTT. It is translated as CASSIGRTSGNTIYF. Looking up the rest from reference TRBV19 and TRBJ1-3 gives the full variable domain: DGGITQSPKYLFRKEGQNVTLSCEQNLNHDAMYWYRQDPGQGLRLIYYSQIVNDFQKGDIAEGYSVSREKKESFPLTVTSAQKNPTAFYLCASSIGRTSGNTIYFGEGSWLTVV.

The rearrangement joins TRBV10-3 to TRBJ1-4; 9 bases match TRBD1. Per germline, CDR1 ENHRY and CDR2 SYGVKD. The junction had 10 bases not matched to a gene; V was cut back by 0 bases and J by 11 bases. There are 16 residues in the CDR3. The CDR3 here is CAISESPDRGGVKLFF. CDR3 coding DNA: TGTGCCATCAGTGAGTCCCCGGACAGGGGAGGTGTCAAACTGTTTTTT.

This rearrangement joins TRBV11-2 to TRBJ2-1; TRBD2 aligns across 11 bases. CDR1 SGHAT and CDR2 FQNNGV come from the germline V gene. V dropped 5 bases and J dropped 8; count of bases not matched to a gene: 17. The CDR3 is 18 residues long. CDR3 region: CASSNPKTSGGSSDEQFF. DNA of the CDR3: TGTGCCAGCAGCAATCCAAAAACTAGCGGGGGTAGTAGCGATGAGCAGTTCTTC.

The gene calls are TRBV3-1 (or the pseudogene TRBV3-2) and TRBJ2-2, with 11 bases that match TRBD2. V lost 4 bases and J lost 6; bases outside the gene matches: 4. This CDR3 comprises 15 residues. Germline V gene lookup returns CDR1 LGHDT and CDR2 YNNKEL (reference sequence). The CDR3: CASSRGTSGSGELFF. As DNA, the CDR3 is TGTGCCAGCAGCCGGGGGACTAGCGGTTCCGGGGAGCTGTTTTTT.

The J gene is TRBJ2-1, the V gene TRBV11-3; the D call may be TRBD1 or TRBD2 (6 bases each). The CDR3 loop spans 15 amino acids. Germline V CDR1 and CDR2: SGHNT, YENEEA. V was pared by 3 bases and J by 0 bases, with 9 bases between. The DNA of the CDR3 is TGTGCCAGCAGCTTTAGGGGGGACTCCTACAATGAGCAGTTCTTC. Encoded protein: CASSFRGDSYNEQFF.

V is TRBV5-4 and J is TRBJ2-3, with 7 bases aligning to TRBD2. The germline CDR1 and CDR2 sequences are SGHNT and YYREEE (reference sequence). CDR3 size: 17 residues. V lost 2 bases, J lost 0 bases, and 9 bases stayed unmatched. Here the CDR3 reads CASSFGRWGGSTDTQYF. As DNA, the CDR3 is TGTGCCAGCAGCTTTGGGCGCTGGGGGGGGAGCACAGATACGCAGTATTTT.

This clone occurred once. The chain has TRBV5-1 and TRBJ1-2; D perhaps matches TRBD1 (5 bases). The CDR3 has 13 residues. Trimming stripped 0 bases from V and 7 bases from J, with 10 bases between. Germline loops: CDR1 SGHRS, CDR2 YFSETQ. CDR3 residues: CASSLAETVGYTF. CDR3 coding DNA: TGCGCCAGCAGCTTGGCCGAGACAGTTGGCTACACCTTC.

This chain connects TRBV5-1 to TRBJ2-2, with 9 positions matching TRBD2. Germline CDR1 SGHRS, CDR2 YFSETQ. The CDR3 is 18 residues long. The trim removed 0 bases at V and 4 bases at J, leaving 10 bases unmatched. The CDR3 loop is CASSLAPAGGRLTGELFF. CDR3 in DNA: TGCGCCAGCAGCTTGGCCCCCGCGGGGGGGCGGCTCACCGGGGAGCTGTTTTTT.

The chain has TRBV1 and TRBJ1-1; the table assigns TRBD1, which was not confirmed against the DNA. TRBV1 is tagged as a pseudogene. The CDR3 covers 15 residues. The CDR3 DNA reads TGCACCAGCAGCCCCCCTGGGACAGGGAACACTGAAGCTTTCTTT. Translating gives CTSSPPGTGNTEAFF.

The rearrangement uses TRBV6-5 and TRBJ1-3, with D tentatively TRBD1 (6 bases). CDR3 length: 15 residues. From germline, CDR1 is MNHEY and CDR2 SVGAGI. Trimming pared 3 bases from V and 0 bases from J, leaving 9 bases between. The CDR3 DNA is TGTGCCAGCAGTTATACAGGGACCTCTGGAAACACCATATATTTT. As protein: CASSYTGTSGNTIYF.

V gene TRBV10-2 combines with J gene TRBJ2-2; D is unclear. Germline CDR1 reads WSHSY; CDR2 reads SAAADI. The length of the CDR3 is 12 residues. Trimming left V 7 bases short and J 2 bases short, with 5 bases between. CDR3 coding DNA: TGCGCCAGCATCGTAAACACCGGGGAGCTGTTTTTT. This translates into CASIVNTGELFF.

As for this clone: This same CDR3 is encoded by further DNA sequences in the sample. The chain uses TRBV5-1 and TRBJ1-4, with 7 bases aligning to TRBD1. V dropped 0 bases and J dropped 5; count of bases not matched to a gene: 1. The germline V gene has CDR1 SGHRS and CDR2 YFSETQ. The CDR3 length is 14 residues. The CDR3 DNA sequence: TGCGCCAGCAGCTTGGACAGGGGAAATGAAAAACTGTTTTTT. This encodes CASSLDRGNEKLFF.

The chain employs TRBV11-2 and TRBJ2-5; no clear D. Germline CDR1 is SGHAT and CDR2 is FQNNGV. Trimming removed 0 bases from V and 5 bases from J, with 4 bases in between. CDR3 length equals 12 residues. The CDR3 loop reads CASSLEGETQYF. The CDR3 DNA sequence: TGTGCCAGCAGCTTAGAGGGTGAGACCCAGTACTTC.

A word on this clone: Other DNA sequences in this specimen translate into the identical CDR3. The chain recombines TRBV7-9 with TRBJ1-3; D not certain. The CDR3 is made up of 13 amino acids. The germline gives CDR1 SEHNR, CDR2 FQNEAQ (reference sequence). V lost 0 bases and J 7 bases, leaving 7 bases between the germline ends. CDR3 sequence: CASSLALGNTIYF. In DNA, the CDR3 is TGTGCCAGCAGCTTAGCGCTCGGGAACACCATATATTTT.

This rearrangement joins TRBV7-2 to TRBJ2-1; D remains unclear. The CDR3 runs to 13 residues. Trimming took off 5 bases at V and 9 bases at J, with 14 bases between the two ends. From germline, CDR1 is SGHTA and CDR2 FQGNSA. The CDR3 sequence is CASSPQTGSEQFF. CDR3 in DNA: TGTGCCAGCAGCCCACAGACTGGATCTGAGCAGTTCTTC.

This clone occurred a few times. The V gene is TRBV3-1 (or the pseudogene TRBV3-2), the J gene TRBJ1-2, with 9 bases aligning to TRBD1. CDR1 and CDR2 from the germline V gene are LGHDT and YNNKEL (reference sequence). The CDR3 runs 17 residues. The trim removed 4 bases at V and 4 bases at J, leaving 13 bases unmatched. CDR3 coding DNA: TGTGCCAGCAGCCGTGGGGCTCCGGGACAGGGACCCTATGGCTACACCTTC. It codes for CASSRGAPGQGPYGYTF.

J is TRBJ2-5 and V is TRBV10-3, with unresolved D. Germline values: CDR1 ENHRY, CDR2 SYGVKD. Trimming cost V 5 bases and J 1 base, with 2 bases left between them. This CDR3 is 11 amino acids long. The CDR3 nucleotides are TGTGCCATCAGTTTCCAAGAGACCCAGTACTTC. This gives the protein CAISFQETQYF.

V and J are TRBV5-1 and TRBJ2-1; 9 nucleotides align to TRBD1. The CDR3 consists of 18 residues. V gave up 3 bases and J gave up 5 bases; unmatched junction bases: 15. CDR1 and CDR2 (germline): SGHRS, YFSETQ. The CDR3 region has the DNA TGCGCCAGCAGCTCATTGACAGGGGGGACTCGTAGGGACAATGAGCAGTTCTTC. This gives the protein CASSSLTGGTRRDNEQFF.